This TCR beta chain was recovered during a study of post-analysis software for immune sequencing data. As for this clonotype: No antigen is known for it.

The study's findings and limits: Compared with controls, patients had more of five TRBV segments, including TRBV5-6, TRBV5-1 and TRBV20-1. Under the F measure, samples that were prepared in one batch clustered strongly together. Comparison with controls showed significantly lower normalized Chao1 diversity in multiple sclerosis patients.

The CDR3 runs to 18 residues. CDR1 and CDR2 (germline): DFQATT, SNEGSKA (reference sequence). V was clipped by 5 bases and J by 4 bases; unmatched bases: 22. cDNA libraries for TCR beta contained unique molecular identifiers. With about 0.95 to 11 million T cells as the source, approximately 450,000 cDNA molecules resulted. TCRdb reprocessed the PCR reads with MiXCR, giving one entry per CDR3 protein. This table holds under 200,000 distinct CDR3 sequences, about 36% found once. The sequence was collected from a girl aged 5 to 17 with multiple sclerosis. The chain recombines TRBV20-1 with TRBJ2-5; 7 bases are a match to TRBD2. This sample comprised blood, obtained after autologous hematopoietic stem cell transplantation. The CDR3 coding sequence is TGCAGTGCTTTCGGACCAACGACGATAGCGGGTGGCCCAGAGACCCAGTACTTC. Its translation: CSAFGPTTIAGGPETQYF.